A selection of T cell receptor beta chains follows, all from one sample in a study of T-cell reconstitution after alpha-beta-depleted transplantation in children. TCRdb used MiXCR to reprocess the PCR reads, holding one entry per CDR3 protein. The sample lists about 610,000 distinct CDR3 sequences, about 10% occurring once. The sequenced sample was PBMCs from the stem cell graft donor, obtained from the stem cell graft. The receptors shown here come from a human donor who donated a stem cell graft to a child with acute myeloid leukemia. The CDR3 runs from the conserved cysteine through the conserved F or W. Fields, in order: J gene, D gene, clone size, V gene, CDR3 protein, CDR3 DNA. The D gene is left open where the match is weak. Expanded clones are given a class, and other clones once, few, many or no size at all.

>TRBJ1-2|-|many|TRBV28
CASSFLDTMISNYGYTF
TGTGCCAGCAGTTTCCTAGACACCATGATTAGTAACTATGGCTACACCTTC
>TRBJ2-2|-|few|TRBV11-2
CASSLAAGTTGELFF
TGTGCCAGCAGCTTAGCGGCAGGGACCACCGGGGAGCTGTTTTTT
>TRBJ2-3|TRBD2|many|TRBV20-1
CSANQRGRAGSDTQYF
TGCAGTGCCAACCAGAGAGGGAGGGCCGGTTCAGATACGCAGTATTTT
>TRBJ1-1|TRBD1|few|TRBV7-2
CASSLMGTVGGAFF
TGTGCCAGCAGCTTAATGGGGACAGTGGGGGGGGCTTTCTTT
>TRBJ2-1|TRBD1|-|TRBV28
CASSEGTEKKFF
TGTGCCAGCAGCGAGGGGACAGAAAAGAAGTTCTTC
>TRBJ1-5|-|-|TRBV29-1
CSAPHQPQHF
TGCAGCGCCCCCCATCAGCCCCAGCATTTT
>TRBJ2-1|TRBD2|-|TRBV5-1
CASSLDGSGSPNEQFF
TGCGCCAGCAGCTTGGACGGTAGCGGGAGCCCCAATGAGCAGTTCTTC
>TRBJ1-4|-|-|TRBV6-6
CASSWGPNEKLFF
TGTGCCAGCAGTTGGGGCCCAAATGAAAAACTGTTTTTT
>TRBJ1-1|-|-|TRBV7-8
CASSLQRFTEAFF
TGTGCCAGCAGCCTACAGAGGTTCACTGAAGCTTTCTTT
>TRBJ1-2|TRBD1|-|TRBV4-3
CASSQVLGQVLGGYTF
TGCGCCAGCAGCCAGGTATTGGGACAGGTTCTCGGTGGCTACACCTTC
>TRBJ2-4|-|few|TRBV20-1
CSSKGAKNIQYF
TGCAGTTCGAAGGGGGCCAAAAACATTCAGTACTTC
>TRBJ2-6|-|-|TRBV9
CASSAEGVPGANVLTF
TGTGCCAGCAGCGCGGAGGGGGTCCCTGGGGCCAACGTCCTGACTTTC
>TRBJ2-3|-|many|TRBV12-3/TRBV12-4
CASSRREASTDTQYF
TGTGCCAGCAGTCGCAGGGAAGCTAGCACAGATACGCAGTATTTT
>TRBJ1-1|-|few|TRBV7-3
CASSLTAAGMNTEAFF
TGTGCCAGCAGCTTAACTGCGGCAGGGATGAACACTGAAGCTTTCTTT
>TRBJ2-1|TRBD2|many|TRBV4-1
CASSQVMGTSGRFNEQFF
TGCGCCAGCAGCCAAGTTATGGGGACTAGCGGGAGATTCAATGAGCAGTTCTTC
>TRBJ2-1|TRBD2|many|TRBV20-1
CSARVVGGRSYNEQFF
TGCAGTGCTAGAGTCGTCGGCGGGAGGTCCTACAATGAGCAGTTCTTC
>TRBJ1-5|TRBD1|few|TRBV7-8
CASSPDRAWGQPQHF
TGTGCCAGCAGCCCGGACAGGGCGTGGGGTCAGCCCCAGCATTTT
>TRBJ2-7|TRBD1|few|TRBV20-1
CSWTGGLYEQYF
TGCAGCTGGACAGGGGGCTTATACGAGCAGTACTTC
>TRBJ2-2|-|-|TRBV5-6
CASSFGPANTGELFF
TGTGCCAGCAGCTTTGGGCCGGCGAACACCGGGGAGCTGTTTTTT
>TRBJ2-3|-|few|TRBV20-1
CSTRGGIADTQYF
TGCAGTACGAGGGGGGGGATTGCAGATACGCAGTATTTT
>TRBJ1-4|-|-|TRBV6-5
CASRWDATNEKLFF
TGTGCCAGCAGATGGGACGCAACTAATGAAAAACTGTTTTTT
>TRBJ2-1|TRBD2|-|TRBV29-1
CSVEEPLAGGLYEQFF
TGCAGCGTTGAAGAGCCCCTAGCGGGAGGGCTGTATGAGCAGTTCTTC
>TRBJ2-5|TRBD2|few|TRBV19
CASSQSWLAVNLQETQYF
TGTGCCAGTAGTCAGTCATGGCTAGCGGTAAATCTCCAAGAGACCCAGTACTTC
>TRBJ2-7|-|-|TRBV27
CASSLNQARPYGQYF
TGTGCCAGCAGTTTAAATCAGGCCCGACCCTACGGGCAGTACTTC
>TRBJ2-1|-|many|TRBV20-1
CSAETSEQFF
TGCAGTGCAGAAACAAGTGAGCAGTTCTTC